This TCR beta chain was observed in a study of immune cell composition in non-small cell lung cancer. Overall study findings and caveats: Adenocarcinomas with higher top tumour-associated clone frequency had more reactive TILs. Tumour-associated clones >0.5% occurred in 30% to 35% of adenocarcinomas, about three quarters of squamous. Tumour TCR-beta clonality was not significantly tied to smoking pack-years.

Frozen unsorted single-cell suspensions supplied the genomic DNA. Germline V CDR1 and CDR2: LNHDA, SQIVND (reference sequence). Deletions cut 5 bases from V and 7 bases from J, with 20 bases between. The CDR3 sequence is 15 residues long. Data came from immunoSEQ multiplex PCR; TCRdb stores just in-frame clones and leaves some out. The sample carries about 1,500 clones, around four fifths recorded once. A remark on this clone: Its antigen is not identified.

The receptor was isolated from a human donor with non-small cell lung cancer. The source material was lung tumor tissue. The rearrangement links TRBV19 to TRBJ1-2, with D tentatively TRBD1 (6 bases). The DNA for the CDR3 is TGTGCCAGTAGTTACACTAATCGGGACAAAGGTGGCTACACCTTC. Amino acid sequence: CASSYTNRDKGGYTF.